These 18 T cell receptor beta chains were all obtained from the same sample, sequenced in a study of cytomegalovirus exposure and HLA in healthy donors. The PCR ran on 60 Vbeta and 13 Jbeta primers. The protocol was immunoSEQ multiplex PCR, while the TCRdb copy is restricted to in-frame clones and leaves out a portion. The sample has around 150,000 clones; approximately 80% are singletons. Sequencing was performed on PBMCs. The source is a boy aged 2 to 10 in good health and CMV-seronegative.

V gene TRBV7-3 combines with J gene TRBJ1-1; 9 nucleotides match TRBD1. This CDR3 region has 15 residues. Per the germline V gene, CDR1 is SGHTA and CDR2 is FQGTGA. J lost 0 bases, V lost 5 bases, and 4 bases had no gene match. The CDR3 is CASSATGGVNTEAFF. DNA of the CDR3: TGTGCCAGCAGCGCAACAGGGGGCGTGAACACTGAAGCTTTCTTT.

The rearrangement uses TRBV6-1 and TRBJ1-5; TRBD1 aligns across 8 bases. In germline, CDR1 is MNHNS, CDR2 SASEGT. The V and J ends lost 6 bases and 4 bases, in that order; junction bases with no gene match: 2. The CDR3 has 13 residues. CDR3 in DNA: TGTGCCAGCAGGACAGGGGAAAATCAGCCCCAGCATTTT. This sequence encodes CASRTGENQPQHF.

The chain combines TRBV7-2 with TRBJ1-1; tentative D call: TRBD1 (5 bases). This CDR3 comprises 16 residues. V was pared by 2 bases and J by 2 bases, with 15 bases between. The germline gives CDR1 SGHTA, CDR2 FQGNSA. This CDR3 is CASSLWGGSGNTEAFF. CDR3 DNA sequence: TGTGCCAGCAGCTTATGGGGGGGAAGTGGTAACACTGAAGCTTTCTTT.

The V and J genes are TRBV10-3 and TRBJ2-7; D may be TRBD2 (5 bases). The CDR3 runs to 12 residues. Germline CDR1 reads ENHRY; CDR2 reads SYGVKD. The ends were cut back, 6 bases at V and 5 bases at J, with 11 bases in the middle. In nucleotides, the CDR3 is TGTGCCATCAGCTCAACCGGGAACGAGCAGTACTTC. Protein product: CAISSTGNEQYF.

This rearrangement joins TRBV4-2 to TRBJ2-7, with 9 bases identical to TRBD2. The length of the CDR3 is 16 residues. V was clipped by 0 bases and J by 4 bases; unmatched bases: 7. Germline-derived CDR1 and CDR2 are LGHNA and YNFKEQ. CDR3 region: CASSQDESSGGYEQYF. As DNA, the CDR3 is TGTGCCAGCAGCCAAGATGAGAGTAGCGGGGGATACGAGCAGTACTTC.

The rearrangement joins TRBV9 to TRBJ2-1, with 11 bases matching TRBD2. The CDR3 loop spans 16 amino acids. V shed 4 bases and J 4 bases; nucleotides not matched to a gene: 7. Germline V CDR1 and CDR2: SGDLS, YYNGEE. The CDR3 region is CASSFRLAGTYNEQFF. In DNA, the CDR3 is TGTGCCAGCAGCTTTCGACTAGCGGGGACATACAATGAGCAGTTCTTC.

Regarding this clone: Other DNA sequences of this sample code for an identical CDR3. The gene calls are TRBV9 and TRBJ1-3; TRBD1 might be the D (5 bases). Trimming removed 3 bases from V and 3 bases from J, with 10 bases in between. The length of the CDR3 is 14 residues. CDR1 is SGDLS, CDR2 YYNGEE, per germline. CDR3 in amino acids: CASSAGQSGNTIYF. DNA of the CDR3: TGTGCCAGCAGCGCAGGGCAAAGTGGAAACACCATATATTTT.

The rearrangement uses TRBV6-5 and TRBJ2-3; weak D call: TRBD2 (5 bases). Per germline, CDR1 MNHEY and CDR2 SVGAGI. With 7 bases removed from V and 1 base from J, the gap between germline ends came to 15 bases. The CDR3 runs to 15 residues. DNA for the CDR3: TGTGCCAGCACCACGTCGGGGTTAGGCACAGATACGCAGTATTTT. Amino acids: CASTTSGLGTDTQYF.

The chain recombines TRBV9 with TRBJ2-1; perhaps TRBD1 as D (5 bases). V dropped 3 bases and J dropped 10 bases, with 5 bases sitting between them. This CDR3 region has 10 residues. Germline lookup yields CDR1 SGDLS and CDR2 YYNGEE. CDR3 bases: TGTGCCAGCAGCGGGACAGAGCAGTTCTTC. As protein: CASSGTEQFF.

In its sample, this clone was seen a few times. V and J are TRBV6-1 and TRBJ2-7, with 8 positions matching TRBD2. V lost 3 bases and J lost 6; bases outside the gene matches: 16. Germline V gene lookup returns CDR1 MNHNS and CDR2 SASEGT. The length of the CDR3 is 17 residues. The CDR3 DNA reads TGTGCCAGCAGTGAGAAGAGAATTCCGGGACTAGGCTTCGAGCAGTACTTC. Protein product: CASSEKRIPGLGFEQYF.

V usage is TRBV15 and J usage is TRBJ2-3; 7 bases agree with TRBD2. V shed 0 bases, J shed 1 base, and the junction held 1 base outside the gene matches. This CDR3 comprises 15 residues. Germline CDR1 reads LNHNV; CDR2 reads YYDKDF (reference sequence). CDR3 residues: CATSRDRGGTDTQYF. CDR3 bases: TGTGCCACCAGCAGAGATCGGGGGGGCACAGATACGCAGTATTTT.

The CDR3 DNA is TGTGCCAGCAGCAGGGCCTCGGGAGGTGAGCAGTTCTTC. This gives the protein CASSRASGGEQFF. The chain uses TRBV21-1 and TRBJ2-1; whether TRBD2, the table's D call, matches the DNA was not checked. TRBV21-1 is a documented pseudogene. The CDR3 runs 13 residues.

V gene TRBV4-1 combines with J gene TRBJ1-1, with a weak D call TRBD1 (5 bases). Trimming took off 4 bases at V and 8 bases at J, with 23 bases between the two ends. CDR1 MGHRA and CDR2 YSYEKL come from the germline V gene. The CDR3 covers 16 residues. The DNA of the CDR3 is TGCGCCAGCAGCCCCCGGTTGGAGGGGCATTCTCCCGAAGCTTTCTTT. Protein: CASSPRLEGHSPEAFF.

The genes are TRBV5-8 and TRBJ2-5; D gene unclear. Germline assignment: CDR1 SGHTS and CDR2 YDEGEE. The CDR3 loop spans 13 amino acids. Trimming shortened V by 4 bases and J by 3 bases, and 10 bases separated the two germline ends. The CDR3 DNA sequence: TGTGCCAGCAGCCACCGGGTTAAAGAGACCCAGTACTTC. This sequence encodes CASSHRVKETQYF.

CDR3: CATSRDQDSAEQFF. CDR3 in DNA: TGTGCCACCAGCAGAGATCAGGATTCGGCTGAGCAGTTCTTC. The chain uses TRBV15 and TRBJ2-1; the D is unclear. Germline V gene lookup returns CDR1 LNHNV and CDR2 YYDKDF (reference sequence). The V end lost 0 bases, the J end lost 9 bases, and 12 bases lay between the germline ends. This CDR3 has 14 amino acids.

The chain links TRBV6-1 to TRBJ1-5; 9 nucleotides match TRBD1. The CDR3 is made up of 17 amino acids. Germline V gene lookup returns CDR1 MNHNS and CDR2 SASEGT. After removal of 2 bases from V and 4 bases from J, the junction contained 9 bases not matched to a gene. The CDR3 DNA is TGTGCCAGCAGTGAATTGGGGGGACAGGGCCTTAATCAGCCCCAGCATTTT. This sequence encodes CASSELGGQGLNQPQHF.

The chain combines TRBV19 with TRBJ1-5; D possibly corresponds to TRBD1 (5 bases). Trimming stripped 5 bases from V and 4 bases from J, with 12 bases between. Germline CDR1 LNHDA, CDR2 SQIVND (reference sequence). The CDR3 has 14 amino acids. In DNA, the CDR3 is TGTGCCAGTAGTGGGGCGGGGACGAATCAGCCCCAGCATTTT. Its translation is CASSGAGTNQPQHF.

This sequence joins TRBV6-4 and TRBJ2-3; D is perhaps TRBD1 (5 bases). The CDR3 has 16 amino acids. V lost 6 bases to trimming and J lost 0 bases, with 16 bases between them. The germline gives CDR1 MRHNA, CDR2 SNTAGT. The CDR3 DNA is TGTGCCAGCAGCCGGCAGGGCTTCCCTAGCACAGATACGCAGTATTTT. It translates to CASSRQGFPSTDTQYF.